Listed here is a single T cell receptor beta chain. Its antigen has not been determined. Within one base of it there is no much larger clone, and no base qualities were kept. The time point label, read with the paper, signifies: about 28 days (+/-7) after the second vaccine dose. AZD1222 recipients whose second dose came at about 4 weeks and those whose second dose came at about 12 weeks were combined into one group, since spike-specific TCR depth and breadth did not differ between the two schedules. Vaccinee samples were obtained from the UK trials COV001 and COV002, which included a single-blind randomized controlled phase 2/3 trial of AZD1222 (ChAdOx1 nCoV-19) in healthy adults. For TCRbeta chain sequencing, PBMC samples were collected from trial participants at day 0 and at day 28 after the second dose. The data were obtained in a study of T cell responses to AZD1222 COVID-19 vaccine listed by TCRdb under 2021. About the investigation overall: TCR sequencing covered 230 or so trial participants: 207 given two doses of AZD1222 and approximately 26 given two doses of MenACWY control vaccine. Trial participants were enrolled by age into subgroups of 18-55, 56-69 and 70-plus years, and roughly 160, 29 and 62 TCR-sequenced participants, respectively, were included in these subgroups.

The paper as a whole reports these results and caveats: Because no day 14 peak-response samples were available, repertoires were characterized only after the peak T cell response. Reportedly, close to half of the unique spike-specific TCRs recognized epitopes lying outside the regions that are mutated in the B.1.351 and B.1.1.7 variants. In the small 56-69-year group, the increase in depth fell short of significance, most likely because of low power. After two AZD1222 doses, spike-specific TCR breadth and depth were significantly higher than at day 0 and than in MenACWY recipients. The vaccine-associated CD4 TCRs covered the entire spike protein, and the dominant responses fell in regions 160-218 and 743-854. Only 5 to 7 AZD1222 recipients were SARS-CoV-2 seropositive at baseline, limiting conclusions about previously exposed vaccinees. Participants were mostly white British and included more females than males, and it was suggested by the authors that clonal diversity may have been underestimated.

The CDR3 regions of human TCRbeta chains were subjected to immunosequencing. As for how the authors treated the data: TCRs in the repertoires were compared against a reference library of SARS-CoV-2-specific TCRs that had been generated with the MIRA antigen-specificity platform. Breadth was defined as the fraction of unique TCRs that were SARS-CoV-2-associated. Depth was defined as the fraction of total T cells that were SARS-CoV-2-associated. Each spike-specific TCR was assigned to its reactive spike region and to a CD4 or CD8 class using the MIRA data. Log10-transformed breadth and depth values were compared by one-way ANOVA with Sidak's multiple comparisons tests. TCRdb retrieved this table from immuneACCESS and kept in-frame rearrangements only. Not all clones are present; in checked studies, unresolved V genes account for under half, and no reason is known for the remainder. V and J calls plus clone size are reproduced from that table; the DNA served to infer D and trimming. Here the sample has roughly 150,000 clones; 90% to 95% occur a single time. The ten largest clones add up to 0.9% to 1.2% of the sample.

This sequence originates from an adult who received the AZD1222 COVID-19 vaccine. The sequences come from peripheral blood, collected 28 days after the second AZD1222 dose.

The CDR3 reads as follows: CASSTPGAGGGEQYF. The nucleotide sequence reads TGTGCCAGCAGCACACCCGGGGCAGGGGGAGGCGAGCAGTACTTC. The sequence links TRBV3-1 (or the pseudogene TRBV3-2) to TRBJ2-7, and the D gene may be TRBD1, 7 bases matching. The CDR3 has 15 amino acids, counting the end cysteine and phenylalanine. The DNA shown is the 45-base CDR3, in frame from base 1. The germline V gene (reference sequence) yields LGHDT for CDR1 and YNNKEL for CDR2. V is shortened by 5 bases, J by 6 bases, and the region joining them spans 20 bases.